This entry lists 19 T cell receptor beta chains sequenced from one sample in a study of cytomegalovirus exposure and HLA in healthy donors. Amplification used 60 Vbeta primers and 13 Jbeta primers. TCRdb's table, derived via immunoSEQ multiplex PCR, lists solely in-frame clones and lacks some. The data hold roughly 190,000 clones, with about four fifths observed a single time. Sequenced sample: PBMCs. The source of these receptors is a woman between 45 and 60 years old in good health and CMV-seronegative.

The gene calls are TRBV2 and TRBJ1-4; no clear D gene. Germline V gene lookup returns CDR1 SNHLY and CDR2 FYNNEI. Trimming stripped 6 bases from V and 8 bases from J, with 13 bases between. The length of the CDR3 is 13 residues. The DNA of the CDR3 is TGTGCCAGCAGGGGGAGGGCCGGGGAAAAACTGTTTTTT. Protein: CASRGRAGEKLFF.

This clone was seen only once. The chain is built from TRBV6-6 and TRBJ2-5; 8 positions agree with TRBD1. The DNA end is a closer match to TRBJ2-7, so the J assignment may be wrong. Per germline, CDR1 MNHNY and CDR2 SVGAGI (reference sequence). The CDR3 is 14 amino acids. CDR3 amino acids: CASSFRTGINEQYF. The CDR3 bases are TGTGCCAGCAGTTTCCGGACAGGGATCAACGAGCAGTACTTC.

The chain uses TRBV5-1 and TRBJ2-5; unclear D gene. Germline values: CDR1 SGHRS, CDR2 YFSETQ. The CDR3 spans 13 residues. The V and J ends lost 0 bases and 4 bases respectively, with 7 bases between them. The chain's CDR3 is CASSLVPGETQYF. In DNA, the CDR3 is TGCGCCAGCAGCTTGGTCCCGGGAGAGACCCAGTACTTC.

This chain uses TRBV6-5 with TRBJ2-3, with D possibly TRBD1 on 5 matching bases. This CDR3 comprises 13 residues. CDR1 MNHEY and CDR2 SVGAGI come from the germline V gene. V lost 6 bases and J 3 bases, leaving 10 bases between the germline ends. This CDR3 is CASRRQGTDTQYF. In nucleotides, the CDR3 is TGTGCCAGCAGAAGGCAGGGTACAGATACGCAGTATTTT.

The chain couples TRBV9 to TRBJ2-1; D might be TRBD1 (6 bases). Germline lookup yields CDR1 SGDLS and CDR2 YYNGEE. The length of the CDR3 is 17 residues. Trimming left V 0 bases short and J 7 bases short, with 20 bases between. The CDR3 bases are TGTGCCAGCAGCGTAGCATCCGCAGGGGCTTTGGGGAATGAGCAGTTCTTC. Translating it yields CASSVASAGALGNEQFF.

This chain links TRBV19 with TRBJ1-1; tentatively, D is TRBD1 (6 bases). This CDR3 is built from 14 residues. V lost 3 bases, J lost 1 base, and 9 bases lay in between. Germline assignment: CDR1 LNHDA and CDR2 SQIVND (reference sequence). CDR3 amino acids: CASSIGQPNTEAFF. CDR3 nucleotide sequence: TGTGCCAGTAGTATTGGACAGCCGAACACTGAAGCTTTCTTT.

The J gene is TRBJ1-3, the V gene TRBV19; no clear D gene. Germline assignment: CDR1 LNHDA and CDR2 SQIVND (reference sequence). Trimming removed 6 bases from V and 0 bases from J, with 6 bases in between. This CDR3 contains 13 residues. For the CDR3, the DNA is TGTGCCAGTAGCCCAGGCTCTGGAAACACCATATATTTT. Encoded protein: CASSPGSGNTIYF.

The V call is TRBV7-2, the J call TRBJ1-3, with D unresolved. The CDR3 length is 13 residues. The V end lost 4 bases, the J end lost 0 bases, and 4 bases lay between the germline ends. The germline CDR1 and CDR2 sequences are SGHTA and FQGNSA. CDR3: CASSSSSGNTIYF. The CDR3, as DNA: TGTGCCAGCAGCTCATCCTCTGGAAACACCATATATTTT.

Regarding this clone: The sample has other DNA sequences that encode this CDR3 too. CDR3 DNA sequence: TGTGCCAGCAGTTTTAGCGGGGGCTCCTACGAGCAGTACTTC. Its translation is CASSFSGGSYEQYF. V is TRBV28 and J is TRBJ2-7; 9 bases map to TRBD2. Looked up from germline, CDR1 is MDHEN and CDR2 is SYDVKM. V shed 3 bases, J shed 0 bases, and the junction held 0 bases outside the gene matches. The CDR3 consists of 14 residues. Based on the CDR3 plus reference TRBV28 and TRBJ2-7, the full variable domain is DVKVTQSSRYLVKRTGEKVFLECVQDMDHENMFWYRQDPGLGLRLIYFSYDVKMKEKGDIPEGYSVSREKKERFSLILESASTNQTSMYLCASSFSGGSYEQYFGPGTRLTVT.

As regards this clone: A read error may account for a junction end that differs from germline. The V gene is TRBV2, the J gene TRBJ2-2; 10 bases fit TRBD2. CDR3 size: 15 residues. Germline V gene sequence: CDR1 SNHLY, CDR2 FYNNEI. The DNA of the CDR3 is TGTGCCAGCAGCGAAGCGGGGGGGGTCACCGGGGAGCTGTTTTTT. Residues: CASSEAGGVTGELFF.

This clone was detected only a few times. Here the CDR3 reads CASSQNTETQYF. As DNA, the CDR3 is TGTGCCAGCAGCCAAAACACAGAGACCCAGTACTTC. The chain carries TRBV6-6 and TRBJ2-5; D ambiguous. The CDR3 runs to 12 residues. Germline V lookup: CDR1 MNHNY, CDR2 SVGAGI (reference sequence). With 6 bases removed from V and 4 bases from J, the gap between germline ends came to 9 bases.

The rearrangement joins TRBV7-3 to TRBJ2-1; TRBD2 aligns across 10 bases. Germline V lookup: CDR1 SGHTA, CDR2 FQGTGA. The trim removed 5 bases at V and 6 bases at J, leaving 7 bases unmatched. The CDR3 extends over 15 amino acids. The DNA for the CDR3 is TGTGCCAGCAGCCCGAGCGGGAGGGCCCTCAATGAGCAGTTCTTC. The encoded protein is CASSPSGRALNEQFF.

J is TRBJ2-3 and V is TRBV6-4; D possibly corresponds to TRBD2 (5 bases). Germline V gives CDR1 MRHNA, CDR2 SNTAGT. CDR3 length: 15 amino acids. V lost 3 bases to trimming and J lost 0 bases, with 10 bases between them. The CDR3 DNA reads TGTGCCAGCAGTGAGGGAGATTATAGCACAGATACGCAGTATTTT. Protein sequence: CASSEGDYSTDTQYF.

CDR3: CASRATGGPPSYEQYF. The CDR3 coding sequence is TGTGCCAGCAGAGCAACAGGGGGCCCCCCCTCCTACGAGCAGTACTTC. The V and J genes are TRBV7-8 and TRBJ2-7; 9 bases match TRBD1. Germline loops: CDR1 SGHVS, CDR2 FQNEAQ. V dropped 6 bases and J dropped 0; count of bases not matched to a gene: 9. The CDR3 runs to 16 residues.

The rearrangement links TRBV7-2 to TRBJ2-3, with 8 bases identical to TRBD2. Unmatched junction bases numbered 5, after V lost 6 bases and J lost 0 bases. Germline values: CDR1 SGHTA, CDR2 FQGNSA. The CDR3 sequence is 15 residues long. This CDR3 is CASRVAGTSTDTQYF. In nucleotides, the CDR3 is TGTGCCAGCAGGGTAGCGGGGACTAGCACAGATACGCAGTATTTT.

The genes are TRBV11-2 and TRBJ2-4; TRBD1 might be the D (6 bases). Germline CDR1 reads SGHAT; CDR2 reads FQNNGV. V lost 4 bases and J 0 bases, leaving 16 bases between the germline ends. The CDR3 has 17 amino acids. The CDR3 reads CASSSSGTNLAKNIQYF. CDR3 nucleotides: TGTGCCAGCAGCTCATCCGGGACAAATCTAGCCAAAAACATTCAGTACTTC.

The chain joins TRBV12-5 to TRBJ2-2, with D maybe TRBD1 (5 bases). Trimming left V 6 bases short and J 0 bases short, with 8 bases between. The CDR3 has 14 amino acids. CDR1 and CDR2 from the germline V gene are LGHNT and FRNRAP. The CDR3 DNA sequence: TGTGCTAGTGGCCCGGACACGAACACCGGGGAGCTGTTTTTT. Translating it yields CASGPDTNTGELFF.

This clone occurred once. V is TRBV6-6 and J is TRBJ1-2; possibly TRBD1 for D (5 bases). The length of the CDR3 is 12 residues. Germline V gene data show CDR1 as MNHNY and CDR2 as SVGAGI (reference sequence). V was trimmed by 9 bases and J by 2 bases, leaving 10 bases between them. CDR3 amino acids: CASGGENYGYTF. The CDR3 region has the DNA TGTGCCAGTGGAGGGGAGAACTATGGCTACACCTTC.

This clone appeared once. The chain links TRBV29-1 to TRBJ2-7; D ambiguous. Trimming left V 3 bases short and J 6 bases short, with 9 bases between. CDR1 and CDR2 from the germline V gene are SQVTM and ANQGSEA. The CDR3 has 11 residues. The CDR3: CSVDSNFEQYF. CDR3 nucleotides: TGCAGCGTTGATTCGAACTTCGAGCAGTACTTC.